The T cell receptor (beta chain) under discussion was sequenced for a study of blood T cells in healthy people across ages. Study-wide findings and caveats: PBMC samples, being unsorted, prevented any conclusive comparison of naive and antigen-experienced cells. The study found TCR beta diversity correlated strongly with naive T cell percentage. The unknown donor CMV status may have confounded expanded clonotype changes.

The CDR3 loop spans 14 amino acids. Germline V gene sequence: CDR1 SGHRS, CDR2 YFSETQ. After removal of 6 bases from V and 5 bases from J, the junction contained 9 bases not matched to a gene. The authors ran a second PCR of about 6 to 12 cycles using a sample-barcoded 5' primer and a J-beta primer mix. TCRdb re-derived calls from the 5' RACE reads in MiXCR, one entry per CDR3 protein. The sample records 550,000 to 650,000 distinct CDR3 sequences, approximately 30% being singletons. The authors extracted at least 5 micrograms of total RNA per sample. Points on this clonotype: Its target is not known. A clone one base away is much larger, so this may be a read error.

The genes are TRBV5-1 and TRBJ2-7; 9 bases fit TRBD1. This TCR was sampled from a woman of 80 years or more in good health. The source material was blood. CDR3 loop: CASNPWGQGNEQYF. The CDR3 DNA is TGCGCCAGCAACCCCTGGGGACAGGGCAACGAGCAGTACTTC.